This is a list of T cell receptor beta chains from one sample in a study of T cell repertoires and HLA-DP antigens. Measured with immunoSEQ multiplex PCR; TCRdb has only the in-frame clones, and not every one. Here the sample spans about 73,000 clones, roughly 77% being singletons. Their specific antigens are unknown. The sequenced material came from CD4+ T cells from PBMCs. These receptors came from a man in his 60s in good health and CMV-seronegative. The CDR3 runs from the conserved cysteine through the conserved F or W. The D gene is left open where the match is weak. Clone size is stated in some rows and not others, as once, few, many or a class when expanded.

v_gene	j_gene	len	d_gene	abundance	CDR3nt	CDR3aa
TRBV4-3	TRBJ1-4	15	NA	NA	TGCGCCAGCAGCCAGAACACTGCAACTAATGAAAAACTGTTTTTT	CASSQNTATNEKLFF
TRBV7-2	TRBJ2-2	16	TRBD2	NA	TGTGCCAGCAGCTTAGGAACTAGCGGGAATCGAGGGGAGCTGTTTTTT	CASSLGTSGNRGELFF
TRBV2	TRBJ2-3	13	NA	NA	TGTGCCAGCTCTGCCCAGACCACAGATACGCAGTATTTT	CASSAQTTDTQYF
TRBV5-1	TRBJ1-2	17	TRBD1	NA	TGCGCCAGCAGCCTCTTACCCGGACAGGGGGCTGGGTATGGCTACACCTTC	CASSLLPGQGAGYGYTF
TRBV23-1	TRBJ1-2	17	NA	NA	TGCGCCAGCAGTCAAAGGGGGGGGCCGCTGAACGACTATGGCTACACCTTC	CASSQRGGPLNDYGYTF
TRBV7-3	TRBJ1-1	13	NA	NA	TGTGCCAGCAGCTTACTCCCAATAACTGAAGCTTTCTTT	CASSLLPITEAFF
TRBV30	TRBJ2-3	16	NA	few	TGTGCCTGGAGTGTACTGGGGACCCCGGGCACAGATACGCAGTATTTT	CAWSVLGTPGTDTQYF
TRBV4-1	TRBJ2-3	14	TRBD2	NA	TGCGCCAGCAGTCCTGGACTAGTCACAGATACGCAGTATTTT	CASSPGLVTDTQYF
TRBV7-9	TRBJ2-7	14	NA	NA	TGTGCCAGCAGCTTAGAAAGAATCCCCTACGAGCAGTACTTC	CASSLERIPYEQYF
TRBV6-6	TRBJ1-1	10	NA	NA	TGTGCCACTAAAGGGAATGGAGCTTTCTTT	CATKGNGAFF
TRBV7-2	TRBJ2-1	14	NA	NA	TGTGCCAGCAGCCCGGGACGGACTAACAATGAGCAGTTCTTC	CASSPGRTNNEQFF
TRBV18	TRBJ2-3	13	NA	NA	TGTGCCAGCTCACCCCCGGGCACAGATACGCAGTATTTT	CASSPPGTDTQYF
TRBV7-2	TRBJ2-1	15	NA	NA	TGTGCCAGCAGCTTAGCGGCGGCGTTTGGGAATGAGCAGTTCTTC	CASSLAAAFGNEQFF
TRBV6-1	TRBJ2-3	15	NA	NA	TGTGCCAGCACCGAGAGATTTCCTGGCACAGATACGCAGTATTTT	CASTERFPGTDTQYF
TRBV5-4	TRBJ1-2	14	NA	NA	TGTGCCAGCAGCTTTGACGGAATTAACTATGGCTACACCTTC	CASSFDGINYGYTF
TRBV30	TRBJ1-5	14	TRBD1	NA	TGTGCCTGGTCACTGGGGACAGGGGGTCAGCCCCAGCATTTT	CAWSLGTGGQPQHF